This TCR beta chain was sequenced in a study of cytomegalovirus exposure and HLA in healthy donors. The CDR3 has 16 residues. Germline assignment: CDR1 MNHEY and CDR2 SMNVEV (reference sequence). The ends were cut back, 4 bases at V and 4 bases at J, with 19 bases in the middle. PCR was performed using 60 Vbeta and 13 Jbeta primers. Profiled with immunoSEQ multiplex PCR; TCRdb holds only in-frame clones, not every one. Of 150,000 to 200,000 clones in the sample, roughly 79% were seen once. The clonotype was recovered from a man aged 40-50 years in good health and CMV-seronegative. Specimen: PBMCs. J is TRBJ1-1 and V is TRBV27; a possible D gene is TRBD1 (5 bases). CDR3 DNA: TGTGCCAGCAGTTCCCCGGGGACTCGGGGTGGCACTGAAGCTTTCTTT. This gives the protein CASSSPGTRGGTEAFF.